These T cell receptor beta chains were read from a single sample in a study of T cell changes during pregnancy in multiple sclerosis. The data were produced by immunoSEQ multiplex PCR, yet TCRdb's version contains in-frame clones alone and is incomplete. The sample records some 85,000 clones, approximately 92% being singletons. Sequencing was performed on peripheral blood, taken in the second trimester of pregnancy. The source is a female donor in good health, enrolled as a control in a pregnancy study. CDR3s include the opening cysteine and the closing phenylalanine or tryptophan. The D gene is left open where the match is weak. Not all rows give a size; the values are once, few, many and, for expanded clones, a class.

TRBV19	TRBJ1-5	once	.	CATLKGSGQPQHF	TGTGCCACCCTAAAGGGGTCTGGGCAGCCCCAGCATTTT
TRBV7-7	TRBJ2-3	.	TRBD2	CASSPRTSGVGTDTQYF	TGTGCCAGCAGCCCTCGGACTAGCGGGGTCGGCACAGATACGCAGTATTTT
TRBV7-9	TRBJ2-1	.	TRBD2	CASSLFPAGAKSSYNEQFF	TGTGCCAGCAGCCTCTTTCCAGCGGGGGCTAAGAGCTCCTACAATGAGCAGTTCTTC
TRBV25-1	TRBJ1-2	.	.	CASSDGGRVYGYTF	TGTGCCAGCAGTGATGGAGGGCGCGTCTATGGCTACACCTTC
TRBV7-6	TRBJ1-1	.	.	CASSYGGANTEAFF	TGTGCCAGCAGCTACGGGGGGGCTAACACTGAAGCTTTCTTT
TRBV15	TRBJ1-6	.	.	CATSPPPTGSYNSPLHF	TGTGCCACCAGCCCTCCCCCGACAGGCTCCTATAATTCACCCCTCCACTTT
TRBV5-1	TRBJ1-2	.	.	CASSLVQGNSNYGYTF	TGCGCCAGCAGCCTCGTTCAGGGGAACTCCAACTATGGCTACACCTTC
TRBV5-5	TRBJ1-1	.	TRBD1	CASSLGQADTEAFF	TGTGCCAGCAGCCTGGGACAGGCCGACACTGAAGCTTTCTTT
TRBV19	TRBJ1-3	.	.	CASNPRSSGNTIYF	TGTGCCAGTAATCCCAGAAGCTCTGGAAACACCATATATTTT
TRBV6-1	TRBJ2-7	.	TRBD1	CASSPGTGHLYEQYF	TGTGCCAGCAGTCCCGGGACAGGCCACCTTTACGAGCAGTACTTC
TRBV19	TRBJ1-3	.	.	CASSIAFRTAGNTIYF	TGTGCCAGTAGTATAGCGTTTCGGACAGCAGGAAACACCATATATTTT
TRBV6-5	TRBJ1-4	.	.	CASSLRVPNEKLFF	TGTGCCAGCAGTCTCAGGGTCCCTAATGAAAAACTGTTTTTT
TRBV6-5	TRBJ1-5	.	.	CASSRRAGGVQPQHF	TGTGCCAGCTCAAGACGAGCGGGGGGGGTTCAGCCCCAGCATTTT
TRBV7-6	TRBJ1-6	.	TRBD1	CASSAARQGGSPLHF	TGTGCCAGCAGCGCCGCTCGACAGGGAGGTTCACCCCTCCACTTT
TRBV19	TRBJ1-2	.	TRBD1	CASSFSLDRGGSQGYTF	TGTGCCAGTAGTTTTTCCTTGGACAGGGGTGGGTCGCAAGGCTACACCTTC
TRBV4-1	TRBJ1-2	once	.	CASSLPPANPEWEGGYTF	TGCGCCAGCAGCCTCCCACCCGCAAATCCGGAATGGGAGGGAGGCTACACCTTC
TRBV30	TRBJ2-1	.	TRBD1	CAWSVRVQGVMYEQFF	TGTGCCTGGAGTGTTAGAGTACAGGGGGTGATGTATGAGCAGTTCTTC
TRBV18	TRBJ2-7	.	TRBD1	CASSRTGASDYEQYF	TGTGCCAGCTCCAGGACAGGGGCGAGCGACTACGAGCAGTACTTC
TRBV13	TRBJ2-2	.	.	CASSLGLAIAGELFF	TGTGCCAGCAGCTTAGGCCTGGCCATCGCCGGGGAGCTGTTTTTT